This T cell receptor beta chain was identified in a study of shared clonotypes between healthy human individuals. Looking at the study overall: Per donor, three plates held CD4 naive cells, three held CD4 memory, two held CD8 naive and one held CD8 memory.

Healthy HIV-negative adults without recent acute infections or vaccinations served as donors. Profiling relied on immunoSEQ multiplex PCR, and the TCRdb table lists in-frame clones only, not all of them. Of about 2.4 million clones listed, roughly 93% are singletons. This CDR3 has 17 amino acids. Trimming removed 0 bases from V and 2 bases from J; junction bases left unmatched: 9. CDR1 and CDR2 from the germline V gene are SGDLS and YYNGEE. The clonotype was recovered from a man between 18 and 35 years old in good health. Some clones in this sample may be carry-over from other donors' samples. The sample taken for sequencing was naive CD4+ T cells from PBMCs. Subset of the sample: CD45RA+ positively selected. The chain joins TRBV9 to TRBJ2-7; TRBD2 aligns across 9 bases. The DNA of the CDR3 is TGTGCCAGCAGCGTAGCACCGGGGGCGGGAGGGGCCTACGAGCAGTACTTC. Protein: CASSVAPGAGGAYEQYF.